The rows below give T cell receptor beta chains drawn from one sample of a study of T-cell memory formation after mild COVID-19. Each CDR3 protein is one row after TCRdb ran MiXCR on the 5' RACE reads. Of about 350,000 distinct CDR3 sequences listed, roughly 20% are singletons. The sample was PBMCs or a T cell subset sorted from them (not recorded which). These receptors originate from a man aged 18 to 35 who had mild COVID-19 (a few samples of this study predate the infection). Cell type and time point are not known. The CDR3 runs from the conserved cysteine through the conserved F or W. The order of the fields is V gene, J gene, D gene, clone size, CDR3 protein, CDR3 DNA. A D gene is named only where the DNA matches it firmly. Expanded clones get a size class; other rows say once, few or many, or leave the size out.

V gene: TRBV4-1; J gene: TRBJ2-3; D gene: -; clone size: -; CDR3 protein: CASSHTGQGADTQYF; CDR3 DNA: TGCGCCAGCAGCCATACGGGGCAGGGAGCAGATACGCAGTATTTT
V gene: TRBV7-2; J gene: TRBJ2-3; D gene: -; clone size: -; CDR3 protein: CASSKTTGTDTQYF; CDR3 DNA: TGTGCCAGCAGCAAAACCACAGGGACAGATACGCAGTATTTT
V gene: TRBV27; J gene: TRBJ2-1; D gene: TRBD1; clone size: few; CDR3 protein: CASSLLVHSQDRGHNEQFF; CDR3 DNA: TGTGCCAGCAGTCTCCTGGTACATAGCCAGGACAGGGGTCACAATGAGCAGTTCTTC
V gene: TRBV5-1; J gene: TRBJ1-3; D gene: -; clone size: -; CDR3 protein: CASSFSPLSGSGNTIYF; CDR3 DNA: TGCGCCAGCAGCTTTTCGCCTCTAAGCGGCTCTGGAAACACCATATATTTT
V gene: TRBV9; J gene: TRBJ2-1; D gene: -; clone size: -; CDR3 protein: CASTRDGGDNEQFF; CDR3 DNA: TGTGCCAGCACCCGGGACGGAGGAGACAATGAGCAGTTCTTC
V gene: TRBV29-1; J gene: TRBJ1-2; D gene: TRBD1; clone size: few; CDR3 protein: CSVYTGGDYGYTF; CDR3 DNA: TGCAGCGTTTATACAGGGGGGGATTATGGCTACACCTTC
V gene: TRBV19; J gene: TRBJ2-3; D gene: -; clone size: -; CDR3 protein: CASSIQLSQGGHTDTQYF; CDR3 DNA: TGTGCCAGTAGTATTCAGTTGTCTCAGGGAGGCCACACAGATACGCAGTATTTT
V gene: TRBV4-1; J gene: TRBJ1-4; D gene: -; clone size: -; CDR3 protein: CASSPGMTEKLFF; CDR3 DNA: TGCGCCAGCAGCCCTGGGATGACAGAAAAACTGTTTTTT
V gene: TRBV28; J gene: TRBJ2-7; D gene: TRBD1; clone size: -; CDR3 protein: CASSSPGQALYEQYF; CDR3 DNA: TGTGCCAGCAGTTCTCCGGGACAGGCACTTTACGAGCAGTACTTC
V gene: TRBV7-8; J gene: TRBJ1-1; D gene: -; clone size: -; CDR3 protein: CASSPRQGDLNTEAFF; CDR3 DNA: TGTGCCAGCAGCCCACGTCAGGGTGACTTGAACACTGAAGCTTTCTTT
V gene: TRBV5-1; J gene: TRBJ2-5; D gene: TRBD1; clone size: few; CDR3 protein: CASSHGDSGAETQYF; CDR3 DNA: TGCGCCAGCAGTCACGGGGACAGTGGGGCTGAGACCCAGTACTTC
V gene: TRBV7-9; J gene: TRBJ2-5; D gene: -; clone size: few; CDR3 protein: CASSSYQETQYF; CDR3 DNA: TGTGCCAGCAGCTCCTACCAAGAGACCCAGTACTTC
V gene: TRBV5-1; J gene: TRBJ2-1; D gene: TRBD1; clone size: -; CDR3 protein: CASSLTGGYYNEQFF; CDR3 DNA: TGCGCCAGCAGCTTAACAGGGGGATACTACAATGAGCAGTTCTTC
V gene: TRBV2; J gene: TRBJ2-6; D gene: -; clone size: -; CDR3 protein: CASSAGGSGGANVLTF; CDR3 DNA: TGTGCCAGCAGTGCTGGGGGTTCGGGAGGGGCCAACGTCCTGACTTTC
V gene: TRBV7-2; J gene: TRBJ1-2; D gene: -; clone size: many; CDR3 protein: CASSFDTDYTF; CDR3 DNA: TGTGCCAGCAGCTTCGATACGGATTACACCTTC
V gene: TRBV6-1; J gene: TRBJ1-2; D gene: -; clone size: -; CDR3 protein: CASSELPQGLGYTF; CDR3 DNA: TGTGCCAGCAGTGAACTTCCCCAAGGACTCGGCTACACCTTC
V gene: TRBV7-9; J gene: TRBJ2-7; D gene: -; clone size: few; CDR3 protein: CASSFGVRTYEQYF; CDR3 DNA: TGTGCCAGCAGCTTCGGCGTTAGGACCTACGAGCAGTACTTC
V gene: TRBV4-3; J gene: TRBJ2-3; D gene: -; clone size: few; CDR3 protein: CASSQDPGRYTDTQYF; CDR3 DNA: TGCGCCAGCAGCCAAGACCCAGGGAGGTACACAGATACGCAGTATTTT
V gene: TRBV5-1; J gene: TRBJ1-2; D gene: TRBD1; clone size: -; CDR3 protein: CASSLETGSHGYTF; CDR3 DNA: TGCGCCAGCAGCTTGGAGACAGGGAGCCATGGCTACACCTTC
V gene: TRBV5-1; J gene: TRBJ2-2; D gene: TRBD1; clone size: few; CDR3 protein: CASRKAGQGTSGELFF; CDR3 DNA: TGCGCCAGCAGGAAGGCGGGACAGGGGACTTCCGGGGAGCTGTTTTTT
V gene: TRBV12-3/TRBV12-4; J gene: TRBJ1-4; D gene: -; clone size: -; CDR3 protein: CASSLEVGRKLFF; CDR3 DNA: TGTGCCAGCAGTTTGGAGGTTGGGCGAAAACTGTTTTTT
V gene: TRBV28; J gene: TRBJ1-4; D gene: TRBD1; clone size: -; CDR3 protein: CASISAGNRGREKLFF; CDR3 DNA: TGTGCCAGCATTTCCGCGGGGAACAGGGGGCGGGAAAAACTGTTTTTT
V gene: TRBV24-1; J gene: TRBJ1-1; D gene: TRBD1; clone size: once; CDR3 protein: CATRDRGRSEAFF; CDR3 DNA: TGTGCCACCCGGGACAGGGGGCGCAGTGAAGCTTTCTTT
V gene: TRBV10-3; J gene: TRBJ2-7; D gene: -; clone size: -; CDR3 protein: CAISQVNGQARKFSYEQYF; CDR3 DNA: TGTGCCATCAGTCAAGTTAACGGGCAGGCCAGAAAGTTCTCCTACGAGCAGTACTTC
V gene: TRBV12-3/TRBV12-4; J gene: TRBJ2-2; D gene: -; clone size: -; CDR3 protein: CASRVAGAGELFF; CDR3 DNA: TGTGCCAGCAGGGTTGCAGGAGCCGGGGAGCTGTTTTTT
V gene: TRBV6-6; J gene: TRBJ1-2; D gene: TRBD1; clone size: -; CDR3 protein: CASSYGQGTYGYTF; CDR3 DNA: TGTGCCAGCAGTTACGGACAGGGGACCTATGGCTACACCTTC
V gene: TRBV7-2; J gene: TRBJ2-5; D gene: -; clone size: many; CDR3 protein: CASSSDRQETQYF; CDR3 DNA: TGTGCCAGCAGCTCGGACAGACAAGAGACCCAGTACTTC
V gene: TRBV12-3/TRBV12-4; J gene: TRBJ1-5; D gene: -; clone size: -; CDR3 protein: CASGLYGQPQHF; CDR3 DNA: TGTGCCAGCGGGCTCTATGGGCAGCCCCAGCATTTT
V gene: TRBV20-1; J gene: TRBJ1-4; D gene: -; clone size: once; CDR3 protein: CSARLPGRPNEKLFF; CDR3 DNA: TGCAGTGCTAGACTTCCGGGGCGACCTAATGAAAAACTGTTTTTT
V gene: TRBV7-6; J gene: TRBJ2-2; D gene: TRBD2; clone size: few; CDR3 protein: CASSKRPLTSGTTGELFF; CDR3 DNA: TGTGCCAGCAGCAAACGACCCCTGACTAGCGGGACCACCGGGGAGCTGTTTTTT
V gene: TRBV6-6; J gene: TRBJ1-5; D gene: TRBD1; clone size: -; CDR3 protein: CASEGAGTGYSNQPQHF; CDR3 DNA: TGTGCCAGCGAGGGAGCCGGGACAGGATATTCCAATCAGCCCCAGCATTTT
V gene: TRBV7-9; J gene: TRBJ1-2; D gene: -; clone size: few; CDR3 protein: CALWTGHGYTF; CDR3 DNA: TGTGCCCTATGGACGGGTCATGGCTACACCTTC
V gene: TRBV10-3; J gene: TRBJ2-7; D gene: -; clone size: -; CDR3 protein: CAISDLGTAAYEQYF; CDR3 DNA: TGTGCCATCAGTGATCTCGGGACGGCCGCCTACGAGCAGTACTTC
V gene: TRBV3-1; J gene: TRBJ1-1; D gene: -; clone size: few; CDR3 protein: CASSQSLNTEAFF; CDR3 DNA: TGTGCCAGCAGCCAAAGTTTGAACACTGAAGCTTTCTTT
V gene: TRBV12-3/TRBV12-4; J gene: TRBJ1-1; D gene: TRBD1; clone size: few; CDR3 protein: CASSPTDREGAEAFF; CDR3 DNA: TGTGCCAGCAGTCCCACGGACAGGGAGGGTGCTGAAGCTTTCTTT
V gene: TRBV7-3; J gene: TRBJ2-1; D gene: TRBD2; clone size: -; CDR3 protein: CASSVSSGLYNEQFF; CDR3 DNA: TGTGCCAGCAGCGTCTCTAGCGGACTCTACAATGAGCAGTTCTTC
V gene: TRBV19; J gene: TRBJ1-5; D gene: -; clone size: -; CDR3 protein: CASRQRSLDSNQPQHF; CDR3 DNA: TGTGCCAGTAGACAAAGGTCGTTAGATAGCAATCAGCCCCAGCATTTT
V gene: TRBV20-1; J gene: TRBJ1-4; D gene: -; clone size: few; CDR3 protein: CSARDGSFNEKLFF; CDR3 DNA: TGCAGTGCTAGAGACGGGTCCTTTAATGAAAAACTGTTTTTT
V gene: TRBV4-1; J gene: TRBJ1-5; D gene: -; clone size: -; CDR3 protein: CASSPPGPSNQPQHF; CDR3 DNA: TGCGCCAGCAGCCCGCCCGGACCGAGCAATCAGCCCCAGCATTTT
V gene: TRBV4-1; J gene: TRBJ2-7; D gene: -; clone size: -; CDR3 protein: CASSQTPGLRYEQYF; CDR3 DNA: TGCGCCAGCAGCCAGACTCCGGGCCTCCGCTACGAGCAGTACTTC
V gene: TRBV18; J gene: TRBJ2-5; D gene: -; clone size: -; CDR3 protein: CASSPRAGMKETQYF; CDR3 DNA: TGTGCCAGCTCACCAAGGGCGGGGATGAAAGAGACCCAGTACTTC
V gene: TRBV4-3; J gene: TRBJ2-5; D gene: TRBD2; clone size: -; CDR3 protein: CASSQGWGAGGLQETQYF; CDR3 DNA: TGCGCCAGCAGCCAGGGCTGGGGAGCGGGGGGACTCCAAGAGACCCAGTACTTC
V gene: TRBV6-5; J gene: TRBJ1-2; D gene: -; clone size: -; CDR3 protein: CASSPIVGGYGYTF; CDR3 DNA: TGTGCCAGCAGCCCAATAGTTGGCGGCTATGGCTACACCTTC
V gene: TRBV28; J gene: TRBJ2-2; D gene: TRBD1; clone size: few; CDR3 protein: CASSFRGTGINTGELFF; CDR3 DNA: TGTGCCAGCAGTTTTCGAGGGACAGGGATAAACACCGGGGAGCTGTTTTTT
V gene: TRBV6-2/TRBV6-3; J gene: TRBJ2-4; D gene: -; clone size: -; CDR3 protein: CASSAQASIAKNIQYF; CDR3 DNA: TGTGCCAGCAGTGCCCAGGCCTCTATAGCCAAAAACATTCAGTACTTC
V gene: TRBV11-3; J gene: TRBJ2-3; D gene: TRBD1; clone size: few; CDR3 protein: CASSLDPDRVSTDTQYF; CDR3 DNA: TGTGCCAGCAGCTTAGATCCTGACAGGGTGTCGACAGATACGCAGTATTTT
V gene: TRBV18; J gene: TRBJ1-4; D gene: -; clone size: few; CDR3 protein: CASSRATNEKLFF; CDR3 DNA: TGTGCCAGCTCACGGGCGACTAATGAAAAACTGTTTTTT
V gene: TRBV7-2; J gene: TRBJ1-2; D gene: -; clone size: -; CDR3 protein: CASSLDNHGYTF; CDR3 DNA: TGTGCCAGTAGCTTGGATAACCATGGCTACACCTTC
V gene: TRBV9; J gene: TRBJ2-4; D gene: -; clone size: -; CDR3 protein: CASSVAEGRGIQYF; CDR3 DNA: TGTGCCAGCAGCGTAGCTGAGGGACGAGGAATTCAGTACTTC
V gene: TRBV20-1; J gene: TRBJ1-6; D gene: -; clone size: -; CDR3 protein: CSARDSSYTSPLHF; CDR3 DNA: TGCAGTGCTAGAGACAGCTCCTATACTTCACCCCTCCACTTT
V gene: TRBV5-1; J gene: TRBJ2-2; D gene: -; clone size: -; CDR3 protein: CASSLAQGNNGELFF; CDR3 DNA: TGCGCCAGCAGCTTGGCCCAGGGAAATAACGGGGAGCTGTTTTTT
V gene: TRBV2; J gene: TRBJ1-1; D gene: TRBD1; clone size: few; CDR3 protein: CASSTGVTEAFF; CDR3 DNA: TGTGCCAGCTCTACAGGGGTCACTGAAGCTTTCTTT
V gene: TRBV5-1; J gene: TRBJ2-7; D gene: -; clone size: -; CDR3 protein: CASSLALRSKEQYF; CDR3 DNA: TGCGCCAGCAGCTTGGCCCTACGGTCTAAGGAGCAGTACTTC
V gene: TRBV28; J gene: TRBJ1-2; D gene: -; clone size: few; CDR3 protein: CASSIQNGYTF; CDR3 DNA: TGTGCCAGCAGTATACAGAATGGCTACACCTTC
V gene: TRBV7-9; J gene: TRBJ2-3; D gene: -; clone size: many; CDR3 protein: CASSLLADTQYF; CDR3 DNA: TGTGCCAGCAGCTTACTAGCAGATACGCAGTATTTT
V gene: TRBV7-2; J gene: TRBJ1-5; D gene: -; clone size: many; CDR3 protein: CASSLTGTNNQPQHF; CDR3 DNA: TGTGCCAGCAGCCTCACCGGGACAAACAATCAGCCCCAGCATTTT
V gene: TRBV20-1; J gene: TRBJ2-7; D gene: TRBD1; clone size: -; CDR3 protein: CSASAGTGLEEQYF; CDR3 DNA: TGCAGTGCTAGTGCCGGGACAGGGTTGGAGGAGCAGTACTTC
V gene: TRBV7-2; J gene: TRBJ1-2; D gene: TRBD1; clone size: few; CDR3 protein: CASSPTRGRSGYTF; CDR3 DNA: TGTGCCAGCAGCCCAACCAGGGGGCGATCCGGCTACACCTTC
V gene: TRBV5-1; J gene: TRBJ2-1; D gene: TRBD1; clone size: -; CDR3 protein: CASSLGGWDNEQFF; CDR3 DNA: TGCGCCAGCAGCCTAGGGGGCTGGGACAATGAGCAGTTCTTC
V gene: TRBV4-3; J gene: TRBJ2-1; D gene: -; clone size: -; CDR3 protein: CASSQRVASEQFF; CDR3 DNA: TGCGCCAGCAGCCAACGAGTCGCGAGTGAGCAGTTCTTC